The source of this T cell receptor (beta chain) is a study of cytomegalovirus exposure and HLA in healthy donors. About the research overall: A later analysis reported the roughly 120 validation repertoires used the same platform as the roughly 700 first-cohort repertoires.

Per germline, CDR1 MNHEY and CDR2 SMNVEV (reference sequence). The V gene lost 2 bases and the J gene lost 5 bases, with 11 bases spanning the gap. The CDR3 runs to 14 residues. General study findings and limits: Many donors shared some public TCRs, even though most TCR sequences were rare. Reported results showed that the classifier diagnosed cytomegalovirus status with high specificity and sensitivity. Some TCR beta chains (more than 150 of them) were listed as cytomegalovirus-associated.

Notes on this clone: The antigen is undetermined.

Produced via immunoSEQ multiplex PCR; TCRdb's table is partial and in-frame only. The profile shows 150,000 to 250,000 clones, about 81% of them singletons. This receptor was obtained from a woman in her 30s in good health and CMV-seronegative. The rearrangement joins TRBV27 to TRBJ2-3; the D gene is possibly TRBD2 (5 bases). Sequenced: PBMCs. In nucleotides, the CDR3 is TGTGCCAGCAGTTTACGGGGATCTAGAGATACGCAGTATTTT. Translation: CASSLRGSRDTQYF.